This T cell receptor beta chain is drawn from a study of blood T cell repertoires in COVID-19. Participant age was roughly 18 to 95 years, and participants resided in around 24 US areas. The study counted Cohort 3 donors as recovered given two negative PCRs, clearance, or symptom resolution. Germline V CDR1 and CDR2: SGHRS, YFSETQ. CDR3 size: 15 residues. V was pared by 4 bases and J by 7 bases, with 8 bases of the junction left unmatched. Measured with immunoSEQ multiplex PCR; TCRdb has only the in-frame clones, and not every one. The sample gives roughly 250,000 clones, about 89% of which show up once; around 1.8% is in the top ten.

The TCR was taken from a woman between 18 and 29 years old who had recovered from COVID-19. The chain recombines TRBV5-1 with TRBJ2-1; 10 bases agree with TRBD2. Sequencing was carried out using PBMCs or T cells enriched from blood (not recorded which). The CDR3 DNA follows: TGCGCCAGCAGCGGAGCTAGCGGGAGTTTAAATGAGCAGTTCTTC. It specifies CASSGASGSLNEQFF. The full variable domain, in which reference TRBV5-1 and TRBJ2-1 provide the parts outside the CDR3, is KAGVTQTPRYLIKTRGQQVTLSCSPISGHRSVSWYQQTPGQGLQFLFEYFSETQRNKGNFPGRFSGRQFSNSRSEMNVSTLELGDSALYLCASSGASGSLNEQFFGPGTRLTVL.